The rows below give T cell receptor beta chains drawn from one sample of a study of cytomegalovirus exposure and HLA in healthy donors. Measured with immunoSEQ multiplex PCR; TCRdb has only the in-frame clones, and not every one. The sample lists about 120,000 clones; over 60% were seen once. The material sequenced was PBMCs. The receptors come from a female donor in good health and CMV-seronegative. The CDR3 runs from the conserved cysteine through the conserved F or W. The order of the fields is V gene, clone size, J gene, D gene, CDR3 protein, CDR3 DNA. The D gene is left open where the match is weak. Clone size, where shown, is once, few, many, or a class for clones that have expanded.

TRBV6-5	.	TRBJ2-4	.	CASSPKGDTKNIQYF	TGTGCCAGCAGTCCAAAAGGGGACACCAAAAACATTCAGTACTTC
TRBV15	.	TRBJ2-5	.	CATSAPEGNRAQETQYF	TGTGCCACCAGCGCGCCCGAGGGCAACAGAGCTCAAGAGACCCAGTACTTC
TRBV4-3	.	TRBJ2-3	TRBD2	CASSQERGGQYTQYF	TGCGCCAGCAGCCAAGAGCGGGGGGGCCAATATACGCAGTATTTT
TRBV4-1	.	TRBJ1-5	.	CASSQANSNQPQHF	TGCGCCAGCAGCCAAGCTAATAGCAATCAGCCCCAGCATTTT
TRBV19	.	TRBJ2-7	TRBD1	CASSPTGQSYEQYF	TGTGCCAGTAGTCCGACGGGACAGTCTTACGAGCAGTACTTC
TRBV10-3	.	TRBJ1-1	.	CAISQTETRGFNTEAFF	TGTGCCATCAGCCAGACTGAAACCCGGGGATTCAACACTGAAGCTTTCTTT
TRBV19	.	TRBJ1-1	.	CASSAPRGMGTEAFF	TGTGCCAGTAGTGCCCCCAGGGGAATGGGCACTGAAGCTTTCTTT
TRBV9	.	TRBJ2-2	.	CASSPTGRLAKIGELFF	TGTGCCAGCAGCCCCACCGGTCGTCTCGCGAAAATTGGGGAGCTGTTTTTT
TRBV13	.	TRBJ2-7	TRBD2	CASSFRLAGAYEQYF	TGTGCCAGCAGCTTTCGACTAGCGGGGGCTTACGAGCAGTACTTC
TRBV7-2	.	TRBJ2-3	.	CASSKKGRADTQYF	TGTGCCAGCAGTAAAAAAGGTCGGGCAGATACGCAGTATTTT
TRBV2	.	TRBJ2-5	TRBD2	CASSAGLAGGLQETQYF	TGTGCCAGCAGTGCCGGACTAGCGGGGGGTCTCCAAGAGACCCAGTACTTC
TRBV18	.	TRBJ2-1	TRBD2	CASSPRLAGEEQFF	TGTGCCAGCTCACCACGGCTAGCGGGGGAAGAGCAGTTCTTC
TRBV11-2	.	TRBJ2-3	.	CASSRGGPTDTQYF	TGTGCCAGCAGCCGGGGAGGTCCCACAGATACGCAGTATTTT
TRBV19	.	TRBJ1-2	.	CASSSRQVNYGYTF	TGTGCCAGTAGTTCCCGACAGGTCAACTATGGCTACACCTTC
TRBV30	.	TRBJ1-6	.	CAWSGGSSYNSPLHF	TGTGCCTGGAGCGGGGGTAGCTCCTATAATTCACCCCTCCACTTT
TRBV19	.	TRBJ2-1	.	CASSIDLATQLYNEQFF	TGTGCCAGTAGTATAGATCTGGCGACTCAGCTCTATAATGAGCAGTTCTTC
TRBV4-1	.	TRBJ2-3	.	CASSQAPPGRSDTQYF	TGCGCCAGCAGCCAAGCCCCGCCCGGGAGATCAGATACGCAGTATTTT
TRBV2	.	TRBJ1-1	.	CASSDGQRNTEAFF	TGTGCCAGCAGCGATGGACAGAGGAACACTGAAGCTTTCTTT
TRBV5-4	.	TRBJ2-7	TRBD1	CASSAGGKNYEQYF	TGTGCCAGCAGCGCAGGGGGTAAGAACTACGAGCAGTACTTC
TRBV7-2	once	TRBJ1-2	.	CASSLRPRDGGYTF	TGTGCCAGCAGCTTAAGACCACGGGATGGTGGCTACACCTTC
TRBV5-6	.	TRBJ2-6	.	CASSATRGGANVLTF	TGTGCCAGCAGCGCCACAAGGGGAGGGGCCAACGTCCTGACTTTC
TRBV7-8	.	TRBJ1-6	.	CASSPGPDSPLHF	TGTGCCAGCAGCCCTGGGCCCGATTCACCCCTCCACTTT
TRBV27	.	TRBJ2-1	.	CASSWTPSYNEQFF	TGTGCCAGCAGTTGGACTCCTTCCTACAATGAGCAGTTCTTC
TRBV4-3	.	TRBJ2-1	.	CASSQFYRVTYNEQFF	TGCGCCAGCAGCCAATTTTACAGGGTAACCTACAATGAGCAGTTCTTC
TRBV6-6	.	TRBJ2-7	TRBD2	CASSYQLAGEQYF	TGTGCCAGCAGTTATCAACTAGCGGGCGAGCAGTACTTC
TRBV6-6	once	TRBJ2-5	.	CASSLRQETQYF	TGTGCCAGCAGTCTTCGCCAAGAGACCCAGTACTTC
TRBV9	.	TRBJ2-7	.	CASSATTGSIYEQYF	TGTGCCAGCAGCGCGACTACCGGCTCAATCTACGAGCAGTACTTC
TRBV4-3	.	TRBJ1-2	.	CASSQIGGSNYGYTF	TGCGCCAGCAGCCAAATAGGGGGATCTAACTATGGCTACACCTTC
TRBV15	.	TRBJ2-1	TRBD2	CATSRAALAGGGEQFF	TGTGCCACCAGCAGAGCTGCACTAGCGGGGGGTGGCGAGCAGTTCTTC
TRBV27	.	TRBJ2-7	.	CASSFAGGSESWAYEQYF	TGTGCCAGCAGTTTTGCGGGTGGCAGCGAATCGTGGGCCTACGAGCAGTACTTC
TRBV4-3	few	TRBJ1-1	.	CASSQDRTEAFF	TGCGCCAGCAGCCAAGATCGCACTGAAGCTTTCTTT
TRBV10-3	.	TRBJ1-4	TRBD1	CAISETDRGNEKLFF	TGTGCCATCAGTGAGACGGACAGGGGCAATGAAAAACTGTTTTTT
TRBV14	.	TRBJ1-2	.	CASRADGNYGYTF	TGTGCCAGCAGGGCCGACGGGAACTATGGCTACACCTTC
TRBV6-4	.	TRBJ2-3	TRBD2	CASSDSAGVTDTQYF	TGTGCCAGCAGTGACTCGGCGGGGGTCACAGATACGCAGTATTTT
TRBV30	.	TRBJ2-5	TRBD1	CAWTGGLRETQYF	TGTGCCTGGACAGGGGGTCTAAGAGAGACCCAGTACTTC
TRBV11-2	.	TRBJ2-7	.	CASSLGLYTEQYF	TGTGCCAGCAGCTTAGGTTTGTACACCGAGCAGTACTTC
TRBV10-3	.	TRBJ2-7	TRBD1	CATSTVQGDYEQYF	TGTGCCACGTCGACCGTACAGGGGGACTACGAGCAGTACTTC
TRBV4-1	.	TRBJ1-2	.	CASSQVFIPGLNYGYTF	TGCGCCAGCAGCCAAGTCTTCATTCCGGGGTTGAACTATGGCTACACCTTC
TRBV5-1	.	TRBJ2-5	.	CASRLAETQYF	TGCGCCAGCAGACTCGCCGAGACCCAGTACTTC
TRBV4-2	.	TRBJ2-1	.	CASSRDSFASFFGAVSYNEQFF	TGTGCCAGCAGCCGGGACTCTTTCGCGTCTTTTTTCGGGGCGGTGTCCTACAATGAGCAGTTCTTC
TRBV6-6	few	TRBJ1-5	.	CASSGVDIQPQHF	TGTGCCAGCAGTGGGGTGGACATCCAGCCCCAGCATTTT
TRBV11-2	.	TRBJ2-1	TRBD2	CASSSSRLAGYNEQFF	TGTGCCAGCAGCTCCTCCCGGCTAGCGGGGTACAATGAGCAGTTCTTC
TRBV7-2	.	TRBJ1-6	.	CASSRGRGGSPLHF	TGTGCCAGCAGTAGGGGCAGGGGCGGATCACCCCTCCACTTT
TRBV5-1	.	TRBJ2-7	.	CASSLEWGGSPYEQYF	TGCGCCAGCAGCTTGGAGTGGGGCGGAAGCCCCTACGAGCAGTACTTC
TRBV4-3	.	TRBJ2-3	TRBD2	CASSPTGTSDTQYF	TGCGCCAGCAGCCCCACCGGGACTAGCGATACGCAGTATTTT
TRBV6-1	.	TRBJ2-3	TRBD2	CASREPSGGDHTDTQYF	TGTGCCAGCAGGGAACCTAGCGGGGGGGACCACACAGATACGCAGTATTTT
TRBV6-5	.	TRBJ1-1	TRBD1	CASSYTGGYTEAFF	TGTGCCAGCAGTTACACAGGGGGCTACACTGAAGCTTTCTTT
TRBV11-3	.	TRBJ2-3	TRBD1	CASSSGTGHTDTQYF	TGTGCCAGCAGTTCCGGGACAGGGCACACAGATACGCAGTATTTT
TRBV6-6	few	TRBJ1-5	.	CASSFGTSDQPQHF	TGTGCCAGCAGTTTCGGGACAAGCGATCAGCCCCAGCATTTT
TRBV19	once	TRBJ2-7	TRBD2	CASSRGQAGGPKQYF	TGTGCCAGTAGTCGCGGCCAAGCGGGAGGGCCTAAGCAGTACTTC
TRBV4-1	.	TRBJ1-2	TRBD1	CASSQETGVNYGYTF	TGCGCCAGCAGCCAAGAGACAGGGGTTAACTATGGCTACACCTTC
TRBV11-3	.	TRBJ1-2	.	CASSLVGRDYGYTF	TGTGCCAGCAGCTTGGTCGGCAGGGACTATGGCTACACCTTC